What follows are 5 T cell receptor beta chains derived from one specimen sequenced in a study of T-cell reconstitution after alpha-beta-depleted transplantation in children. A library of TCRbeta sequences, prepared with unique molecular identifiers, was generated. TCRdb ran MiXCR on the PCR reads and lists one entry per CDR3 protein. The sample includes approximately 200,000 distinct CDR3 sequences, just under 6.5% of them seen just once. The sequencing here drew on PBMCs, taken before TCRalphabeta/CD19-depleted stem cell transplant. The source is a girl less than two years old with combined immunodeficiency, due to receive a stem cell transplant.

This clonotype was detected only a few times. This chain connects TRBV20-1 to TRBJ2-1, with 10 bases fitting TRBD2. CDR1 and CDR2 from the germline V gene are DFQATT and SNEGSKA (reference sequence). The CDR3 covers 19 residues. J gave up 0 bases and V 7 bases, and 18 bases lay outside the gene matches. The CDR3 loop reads CSVEKAGGPRRGSYNEQFF. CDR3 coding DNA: TGCAGTGTCGAGAAAGCGGGAGGGCCGCGTAGGGGCTCCTACAATGAGCAGTTCTTC.

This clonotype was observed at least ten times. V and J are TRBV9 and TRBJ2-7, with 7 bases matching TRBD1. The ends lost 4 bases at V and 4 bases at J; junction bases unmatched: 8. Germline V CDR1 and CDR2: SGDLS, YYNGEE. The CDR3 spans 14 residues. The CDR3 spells CASSPLGTEYEQYF. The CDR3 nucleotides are TGTGCCAGCAGCCCTCTGGGGACAGAGTACGAGCAGTACTTC.

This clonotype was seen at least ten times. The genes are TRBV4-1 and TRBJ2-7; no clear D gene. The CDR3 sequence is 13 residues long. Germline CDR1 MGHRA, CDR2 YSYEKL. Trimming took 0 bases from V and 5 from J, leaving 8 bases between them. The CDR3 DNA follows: TGCGCCAGCAGCCAAGATCACATCCACGAGCAGTACTTC. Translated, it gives CASSQDHIHEQYF.

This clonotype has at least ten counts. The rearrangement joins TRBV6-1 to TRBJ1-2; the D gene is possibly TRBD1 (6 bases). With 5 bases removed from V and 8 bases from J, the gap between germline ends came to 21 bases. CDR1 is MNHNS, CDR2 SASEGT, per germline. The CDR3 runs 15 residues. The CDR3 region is CASSLNRVGYGGYTF. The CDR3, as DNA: TGTGCCAGCAGTCTCAACAGGGTCGGGTATGGCGGCTACACCTTC.

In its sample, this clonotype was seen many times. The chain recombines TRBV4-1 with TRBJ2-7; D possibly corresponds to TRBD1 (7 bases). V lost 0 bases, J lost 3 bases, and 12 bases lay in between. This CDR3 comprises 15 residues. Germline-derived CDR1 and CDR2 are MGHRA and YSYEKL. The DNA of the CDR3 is TGCGCCAGCAGCCAAGATGGCGGGACAGTCTACGAGCAGTACTTC. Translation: CASSQDGGTVYEQYF.